One sample yielded the 27 T cell receptor beta chains listed below, sequenced in a study of T cells in Graves' hyperthyroidism and ophthalmopathy. Using RNA transcripts as the source, TCR beta CDR3 regions were amplified. Carried out on the TCR CDR3, a first-round RT-PCR used the HTBI primer set. TCRdb reprocessed the multiplex PCR reads via MiXCR and lists one record per CDR3 protein. The repertoire holds approximately 270,000 distinct CDR3 sequences, with 13% to 15% as singletons. Sequenced sample: blood. The source is a woman in her thirties or forties with Graves' hyperthyroidism that later progressed to Graves' ophthalmopathy.

This clonotype appeared many times. The chain couples TRBV4-1 to TRBJ2-1; TRBD2 matches 12 bases. Trimming cost V 3 bases and J 5 bases; bases outside gene matches: 5. CDR1 and CDR2 from the germline V gene are MGHRA and YSYEKL. The CDR3 contains 16 residues. The CDR3 sequence: CASSQRLAGDHNEQFF. The CDR3 DNA reads as TGCGCCAGCAGCCAGAGACTAGCGGGAGACCACAATGAGCAGTTCTTC.

Only a few counts were recorded for this clonotype. The rearrangement uses TRBV24-1 and TRBJ1-2; 10 nucleotides agree with TRBD1. The germline V gene encodes CDR1 KGHDR and CDR2 SFDVKD. The CDR3 consists of 16 residues. V lost 5 bases, J lost 8 bases, and 13 bases stayed unmatched. The CDR3 is CATSGGTGAPLGGYTF. The DNA of the CDR3 is TGTGCCACCAGTGGCGGGACAGGGGCGCCGTTGGGGGGCTACACCTTC.

A word on this clonotype: A read error may explain this, as a much larger clone is one base away. The chain combines TRBV2 with TRBJ2-7; D uncertain. Germline CDR1 is SNHLY and CDR2 is FYNNEI. There are 13 residues in the CDR3. Trimming took 3 bases from V and 4 from J, leaving 10 bases between them. The CDR3 protein is CASSDPESYEQYF. For the CDR3, the DNA is TGTGCCAGCAGTGACCCCGAGAGTTACGAGCAGTACTTC.

This clonotype was observed at least ten times. The V and J genes are TRBV28 and TRBJ1-1; D is unresolved. Germline V CDR1 and CDR2: MDHEN, SYDVKM. The CDR3 is made up of 17 amino acids. V lost 2 bases and J 0 bases, leaving 16 bases between the germline ends. The CDR3 loop is CASSLIGWRRMNTEAFF. The CDR3 bases are TGTGCCAGCAGTTTAATTGGTTGGCGACGGATGAACACTGAAGCTTTCTTT. Based on the CDR3 plus reference TRBV28 and TRBJ1-1, the full variable domain is DVKVTQSSRYLVKRTGEKVFLECVQDMDHENMFWYRQDPGLGLRLIYFSYDVKMKEKGDIPEGYSVSREKKERFSLILESASTNQTSMYLCASSLIGWRRMNTEAFFGQGTRLTVV.

This clonotype occurred many times. The rearrangement joins TRBV2 to TRBJ2-2; the match to TRBD2 covers 11 bases. V lost 5 bases, J lost 0 bases, and 8 bases stayed unmatched. The CDR3 covers 18 residues. CDR1 and CDR2 from the germline V gene are SNHLY and FYNNEI. In nucleotides, the CDR3 is TGTGCCAGCAGTCTACCGAGACTAGCGGGAACGAACACCGGGGAGCTGTTTTTT. Translating it yields CASSLPRLAGTNTGELFF.

This clonotype was recorded at least ten times. The gene calls are TRBV7-9 and TRBJ2-2, with 7 bases aligning to TRBD2. The junction had 6 bases not matched to a gene; V was cut back by 5 bases and J by 0 bases. Germline CDR1 SEHNR, CDR2 FQNEAQ (reference sequence). The CDR3 covers 16 residues. CDR3 loop: CASSRRLATNTGELFF. In DNA, the CDR3 is TGTGCCAGCAGCCGAAGACTAGCAACGAACACCGGGGAGCTGTTTTTT.

The chain joins TRBV28 to TRBJ1-1; D is undetermined. This CDR3 has 14 residues. V was cut by 8 bases and J by 6 bases, with 19 bases left in between. Germline CDR1 MDHEN, CDR2 SYDVKM. CDR3 coding DNA: TGTGCCAGCCTACGAGGGCTTGCCTTGGCTGAAGCTTTCTTT. Translation: CASLRGLALAEAFF. The variable domain in full, with the rest retrieved from reference TRBV28 and TRBJ1-1, is DVKVTQSSRYLVKRTGEKVFLECVQDMDHENMFWYRQDPGLGLRLIYFSYDVKMKEKGDIPEGYSVSREKKERFSLILESASTNQTSMYLCASLRGLALAEAFFGQGTRLTVV.

This clonotype was seen a few times. The gene calls are TRBV12-3 or TRBV12-4 and TRBJ2-7; 11 bases agree with TRBD2. The CDR3 runs to 14 residues. V lost 2 bases to trimming and J lost 5 bases; unmatched junction nucleotides: 2. The CDR3 here is CASSLTSGRHEQYF. The CDR3 bases are TGTGCCAGCAGTTTAACTAGCGGGAGACACGAGCAGTACTTC.

Only a few counts were recorded for this clonotype. V is TRBV5-1 and J is TRBJ1-2; no clear D gene. Per germline, CDR1 SGHRS and CDR2 YFSETQ. V shed 2 bases and J shed 7 bases, with 18 bases lying between them. This CDR3 has 15 residues. The CDR3 DNA follows: TGCGCCAGCAGCTTTTATCCGAAGGCCCCATCTGGCTACACCTTC. It specifies CASSFYPKAPSGYTF. Based on the CDR3 plus reference TRBV5-1 and TRBJ1-2, the full variable domain is KAGVTQTPRYLIKTRGQQVTLSCSPISGHRSVSWYQQTPGQGLQFLFEYFSETQRNKGNFPGRFSGRQFSNSRSEMNVSTLELGDSALYLCASSFYPKAPSGYTFGSGTRLTVV.

The genes are TRBV15 and TRBJ1-2; no reliable D call. The ends were cut back, 0 bases at V and 10 bases at J, with 15 bases in the middle. The length of the CDR3 is 14 residues. Looked up from germline, CDR1 is LNHNV and CDR2 is YYDKDF (reference sequence). The CDR3 region has the DNA TGTGCCACCAGCAGAGATCGGCAGCTCACTCCCTACACCTTC. This codes for CATSRDRQLTPYTF. Complete variable domain (other parts from reference TRBV15 and TRBJ1-2): DAMVIQNPRYQVTQFGKPVTLSCSQTLNHNVMYWYQQKSSQAPKLLFHYYDKDFNNEADTPDNFQSRRPNTSFCFLDIRSPGLGDTAMYLCATSRDRQLTPYTFGSGTRLTVV.

This clonotype was observed many times. The chain joins TRBV20-1 to TRBJ1-5; a weak D match, TRBD1 (5 bases). The CDR3 is 12 residues long. Germline V CDR1 and CDR2: DFQATT, SNEGSKA (reference sequence). The ends were cut back, 6 bases at V and 2 bases at J, with 8 bases in the middle. This chain's CDR3 is CSAGHGNQPQHF. CDR3 DNA: TGCAGTGCCGGACACGGCAATCAGCCCCAGCATTTT.

This clonotype was seen many times. The V gene is TRBV6-1, the J gene TRBJ1-5, with 8 bases that match TRBD1. CDR1 is MNHNS, CDR2 SASEGT, per germline. The CDR3 is 15 amino acids. The V gene end was trimmed by 6 bases and the J gene end by 2 bases; junction bases not matched to a gene: 6. The CDR3 bases are TGTGCCAGCAGCACGGACAGGGAGGGCAATCAGCCCCAGCATTTT. It yields the protein CASSTDREGNQPQHF.

In this sample, this clonotype turned up many times. The chain is built from TRBV4-2 and TRBJ2-5, with 12 bases identical to TRBD2. Losses at the gene ends were 5 bases for V and 5 bases for J; bases not matched to a gene: 3. The length of the CDR3 is 14 residues. In germline, CDR1 is LGHNA, CDR2 YNFKEQ. The CDR3, as DNA: TGTGCCAGCAGCTTAGGGACTAGCGGGGAGACCCAGTACTTC. This sequence encodes CASSLGTSGETQYF.

In its sample, this clonotype was seen once. The rearrangement joins TRBV28 to TRBJ2-7; D not certain. The V gene lost 2 bases and the J gene lost 0 bases, with 11 bases spanning the gap. Germline V gene data show CDR1 as MDHEN and CDR2 as SYDVKM. This CDR3 has 15 amino acids. CDR3 DNA sequence: TGTGCCAGCAGTTTAGTTAGGCTTCTCTCCTACGAGCAGTACTTC. This sequence encodes CASSLVRLLSYEQYF.

This clonotype was recorded many times. The CDR3: CASSLPGGGNQPQHF. The CDR3 DNA reads TGTGCCAGCAGTTTACCGGGGGGGGGCAATCAGCCCCAGCATTTT. V gene TRBV28 combines with J gene TRBJ1-5; maybe TRBD1 (5 bases). Germline V lookup: CDR1 MDHEN, CDR2 SYDVKM. The CDR3 length is 15 residues. V gave up 2 bases and J gave up 2 bases, with 10 bases separating them. The full variable domain, with the rest looked up from reference TRBV28 and TRBJ1-5, is DVKVTQSSRYLVKRTGEKVFLECVQDMDHENMFWYRQDPGLGLRLIYFSYDVKMKEKGDIPEGYSVSREKKERFSLILESASTNQTSMYLCASSLPGGGNQPQHFGDGTRLSIL.

This clonotype was detected ten times or more. V usage is TRBV20-1 and J usage is TRBJ2-1, with a possible D match to TRBD2 (6 bases). The CDR3 totals 13 residues. Looked up from germline, CDR1 is DFQATT and CDR2 is SNEGSKA (reference sequence). V lost 4 bases and J lost 3, with 10 bases in between. The CDR3 DNA is TGCAGTGCTATAGCGGACCTCTACAATGAGCAGTTCTTC. The encoded protein is CSAIADLYNEQFF.

This clonotype was counted ten times or more. This chain uses TRBV5-1 with TRBJ1-2; D gene uncertain. The V end lost 5 bases, the J end lost 8 bases, and 13 bases lay between the germline ends. The CDR3 covers 12 residues. Germline lookup yields CDR1 SGHRS and CDR2 YFSETQ. The CDR3 region has the DNA TGCGCCAGCAGACGGGAGGGCGGAGGCTACACCTTC. Translating it yields CASRREGGGYTF.

The table lists this clonotype with many counts. V gene TRBV18 combines with J gene TRBJ2-1; no firm D call. Germline V gene lookup returns CDR1 KGHSH and CDR2 LQKENI. Trimming shortened V by 0 bases and J by 5 bases, and 8 bases separated the two germline ends. The CDR3 contains 14 residues. This CDR3 is CASSPPLLNNEQFF. For the CDR3, the DNA is TGTGCCAGCTCACCACCTCTCCTGAACAATGAGCAGTTCTTC.

This clonotype was picked up many times. The chain employs TRBV20-1 and TRBJ1-2; TRBD1 matches at 12 bases. V lost 0 bases to trimming and J lost 6 bases; unmatched junction nucleotides: 8. Germline V gene lookup returns CDR1 DFQATT and CDR2 SNEGSKA (reference sequence). The CDR3 is 16 residues long. CDR3 DNA: TGCAGTGCTAGAGATTGGGACAGGGGGCGCACAAATGGCTACACCTTC. Protein sequence: CSARDWDRGRTNGYTF.

For the CDR3, the DNA is TGTGCCAGCAGCTTAGGGGGCAGGGCGTGGACTGAAGCTTTCTTT. This encodes CASSLGGRAWTEAFF. The chain recombines TRBV7-9 with TRBJ1-1; weak D call: TRBD1 (5 bases). V was cut by 1 base and J by 5 bases, with 14 bases left in between. The length of the CDR3 is 15 residues. Germline V gene sequence: CDR1 SEHNR, CDR2 FQNEAQ (reference sequence).

This sequence joins TRBV6-5 and TRBJ1-3; 7 nucleotides match TRBD1. CDR1 is MNHEY, CDR2 SVGAGI, per germline. There are 15 residues in the CDR3. Losses at the gene ends were 0 bases for V and 3 bases for J; bases not matched to a gene: 2. DNA for the CDR3: TGTGCCAGCAGTTACTCCAGGGGGAATGGAAACACCATATATTTT. Its protein product is CASSYSRGNGNTIYF.

CDR3 DNA sequence: TGCGCCAGCAGCTTGGCCCACCCTTCCTATGGCTACACCTTC. It encodes CASSLAHPSYGYTF. The gene calls are TRBV5-1 and TRBJ1-2, with D unresolved. This CDR3 is 14 amino acids long. CDR1 and CDR2 (germline): SGHRS, YFSETQ. The V and J ends lost 0 bases and 4 bases respectively, with 10 bases between them.

This clonotype was observed at least ten times. The rearrangement uses TRBV6-1 and TRBJ2-5; TRBD1 aligns across 12 bases. Germline values: CDR1 MNHNS, CDR2 SASEGT. V was clipped by 5 bases and J by 4 bases; unmatched bases: 8. This CDR3 comprises 16 residues. The CDR3 region has the DNA TGTGCCAGCAGTCCCTGGGGGGACAGGGGGCGAGAGACCCAGTACTTC. This gives the protein CASSPWGDRGRETQYF.

This clonotype was seen repeatedly, ten times or more. The genes are TRBV27 and TRBJ1-6, with D maybe TRBD1 (5 bases). CDR1 and CDR2 (germline): MNHEY, SMNVEV (reference sequence). The CDR3 is made up of 15 amino acids. V was pared by 5 bases and J by 6 bases, with 14 bases between. CDR3 amino acids: CASSMQGAINSPLHF. CDR3 DNA sequence: TGTGCCAGCAGTATGCAGGGTGCTATTAATTCACCCCTCCACTTT.

This clonotype was counted only a few times. The chain links TRBV4-2 to TRBJ2-7; 15 positions match TRBD2. The CDR3 is 19 residues long. The germline gives CDR1 LGHNA, CDR2 YNFKEQ. V shed 4 bases and J 4 bases; nucleotides not matched to a gene: 14. CDR3 DNA sequence: TGTGCCAGCAGCCGAGGACTAGCGGGAGGGCTATCAACTTCATACGAGCAGTACTTC. Amino acids: CASSRGLAGGLSTSYEQYF.

Remarks on this clonotype: Being one base from a much bigger clone, this may be a read error. The chain is built from TRBV9 and TRBJ2-5; D uncertain. CDR3 length: 14 residues. The germline V gene has CDR1 SGDLS and CDR2 YYNGEE. CDR3 bases: TGTGCCAGCAGCGTAACTGGCACCCAAGAGATCCAGTACTTC. Translation gives CASSVTGTQEIQYF.

This clonotype has at least ten counts. The V and J genes are TRBV29-1 and TRBJ2-7; 11 bases align to TRBD2. The CDR3 sequence is 14 residues long. Looked up from germline, CDR1 is SQVTM and CDR2 is ANQGSEA. The V segment lost 5 bases and the J segment 0 bases; nucleotides outside the gene matches: 3. As DNA, the CDR3 is TGCAGCGTTAGACTAGCGGGAAACTCCTACGAGCAGTACTTC. Translating it yields CSVRLAGNSYEQYF.